This TCR beta chain originates from a study of T cell responses to AZD1222 COVID-19 vaccine. As for the study in general: Both about-4-week and about-12-week second-dose recipients were combined.

Study findings and constraints: The span of vaccine-associated CD4 TCRs extended across spike, with dominance at 160-218 and 743-854. Clonal diversity may have been underestimated, and the donors were mostly white British, with more females than males. Without day 14 samples, only post-peak T cell repertoires were studied.

The V and J ends lost 2 bases and 2 bases, in that order; junction bases with no gene match: 4. CDR1 is SGHTA and CDR2 is FQGTGA in the germline V gene. This CDR3 region has 16 residues. The method was immunoSEQ multiplex PCR; TCRdb's version includes in-frame clones alone and lacks a portion of them. The sample records about 170,000 clones, roughly 90% being singletons. As concerns this clone: Its antigen is as yet unknown.

This sequence originates from an adult in good health. This material consisted of peripheral blood, taken on day 0 of AZD1222 vaccination. The chain employs TRBV7-3 and TRBJ2-3; 10 nucleotides line up with TRBD2. The CDR3 reads CASSLGAGGPTDTQYF. The CDR3 DNA is TGTGCCAGCAGCTTAGGAGCGGGAGGGCCCACAGATACGCAGTATTTT.